One and the same sample provided the 20 T cell receptor beta chains below, sequenced in a study of shared clonotypes between healthy human individuals. Method: immunoSEQ multiplex PCR; TCRdb's copy keeps in-frame clones and lacks some. The repertoire consists of 300,000 to 350,000 clones, with 73% occurring once and the leading ten covering 10%. The sequencing input was memory CD4+ T cells sorted from blood. Subset defined: CD45RA-negative fraction. The receptors shown here come from a man aged 25 to 45 in good health.

A word on this clone: The same CDR3 also results from other DNA sequences found in this sample. The J gene is TRBJ2-7, the V gene TRBV11-2, with TRBD2 matching 14 bases. CDR1 and CDR2 (germline): SGHAT, FQNNGV. The CDR3 has 18 residues. J was trimmed by 7 bases and V by 1 base; bases with no gene match: 12. The CDR3 here is CASSLVGTSGSQVGEQYF. In nucleotides, the CDR3 is TGTGCCAGCAGCTTAGTCGGGACTAGCGGGAGCCAAGTGGGGGAGCAGTACTTC.

The chain couples TRBV7-2 to TRBJ2-7; possibly TRBD1 for D (5 bases). CDR3 size: 17 residues. CDR1 and CDR2 from the germline V gene are SGHTA and FQGNSA. Trimming stripped 4 bases from V and 4 bases from J, with 23 bases between. CDR3 DNA: TGTGCCAGCAGCTCTGGGGCTAAGGGGAACTCTGTATACGAGCAGTACTTC. Protein: CASSSGAKGNSVYEQYF. The full variable domain, completed using reference TRBV7-2 and TRBJ2-7, is GAGVSQSPSNKVTEKGKDVELRCDPISGHTALYWYRQSLGQGLEFLIYFQGNSAPDKSGLPSDRFSAERTGGSVSTLTIQRTQQEDSAVYLCASSSGAKGNSVYEQYFGPGTRLTVT.

V usage is TRBV6-6 and J usage is TRBJ2-2; D unclear. Germline loops: CDR1 MNHNY, CDR2 SVGAGI (reference sequence). This CDR3 spans 11 amino acids. V was cut by 10 bases and J by 5 bases, with 8 bases left in between. The CDR3 reads CATTWTGELFF. DNA for the CDR3: TGTGCCACCACTTGGACCGGGGAGCTGTTTTTT.

This sequence joins TRBV7-9 and TRBJ1-3; D might be TRBD1 (5 bases). Trimming shortened V by 1 base and J by 4 bases, and 11 bases separated the two germline ends. This CDR3 comprises 15 residues. The germline gives CDR1 SEHNR, CDR2 FQNEAQ (reference sequence). In nucleotides, the CDR3 is TGTGCCAGCAGCTTAGTTAGGGGAAGCGGAAACACCATATATTTT. Amino acids: CASSLVRGSGNTIYF. Full variable domain (rest looked up from reference TRBV7-9 and TRBJ1-3): DTGVSQNPRHKITKRGQNVTFRCDPISEHNRLYWYRQTLGQGPEFLTYFQNEAQLEKSRLLSDRFSAERPKGSFSTLEIQRTEQGDSAMYLCASSLVRGSGNTIYFGEGSWLTVV.

The chain links TRBV2 to TRBJ2-3, with unresolved D. Germline loops: CDR1 SNHLY, CDR2 FYNNEI. CDR3 length: 12 amino acids. V shed 2 bases and J shed 6 bases, with 6 bases lying between them. CDR3 nucleotides: TGTGCCAGCAGTGAATTTTTGGATACGCAGTATTTT. Encoded protein: CASSEFLDTQYF.

This chain links TRBV19 with TRBJ2-7, with 13 bases matching TRBD2. Trimming took 10 bases from V and 6 from J; bases not matched to a gene: 12. The germline CDR1 and CDR2 sequences are LNHDA and SQIVND (reference sequence). This CDR3 has 15 amino acids. DNA for the CDR3: TGTGCCACCTCCCGGACTAGCGGGAGTGTGGGCGAGCAGTACTTC. It yields the protein CATSRTSGSVGEQYF. Complete variable domain (other parts from reference TRBV19 and TRBJ2-7): DGGITQSPKYLFRKEGQNVTLSCEQNLNHDAMYWYRQDPGQGLRLIYYSQIVNDFQKGDIAEGYSVSREKKESFPLTVTSAQKNPTAFYLCATSRTSGSVGEQYFGPGTRLTVT.

The chain carries TRBV6-6 and TRBJ2-4, with 11 bases fitting TRBD2. J gave up 1 base and V 6 bases, and 2 bases lay outside the gene matches. This CDR3 spans 15 amino acids. From germline, CDR1 is MNHNY and CDR2 SVGAGI (reference sequence). The CDR3 region has the DNA TGTGCCAGCAGCTCTAGCGGGAGGGCCAAAAACATTCAGTACTTC. Translating gives CASSSSGRAKNIQYF.

The chain joins TRBV6-6 to TRBJ2-1; unclear D gene. V was shortened by 5 bases and J by 10 bases, with 18 bases between the two germline ends. This CDR3 is 14 amino acids long. Germline V gene data show CDR1 as MNHNY and CDR2 as SVGAGI (reference sequence). CDR3 in amino acids: CASSLQPPTTEQFF. The CDR3, as DNA: TGTGCCAGCAGTCTCCAACCCCCTACGACAGAGCAGTTCTTC.

This clone was counted once. The chain joins TRBV11-3 to TRBJ2-1; 7 bases match TRBD2. Trimming took 5 bases from V and 5 from J; bases not matched to a gene: 9. This CDR3 has 15 residues. Germline assignment: CDR1 SGHNT and CDR2 YENEEA. CDR3 bases: TGTGCCAGCAGCGCCCGGAGAGCGGGAAACAATGAGCAGTTCTTC. Amino acid sequence: CASSARRAGNNEQFF. The whole variable domain, filled in from reference TRBV11-3 and TRBJ2-1, reads EAGVVQSPRYKIIEKKQPVAFWCNPISGHNTLYWYLQNLGQGPELLIRYENEEAVDDSQLPKDRFSAERLKGVDSTLKIQPAELGDSAVYLCASSARRAGNNEQFFGPGTRLTVL.

V is TRBV11-2 and J is TRBJ2-3; no definite D call. Germline CDR1 is SGHAT and CDR2 is FQNNGV. The ends were cut back, 0 bases at V and 1 base at J, with 8 bases in the middle. This CDR3 has 15 amino acids. The CDR3 nucleotides read TGTGCCAGCAGCTTAGACGGACGAGGCACAGATACGCAGTATTTT. Translated, it gives CASSLDGRGTDTQYF. The whole variable domain, filled in from reference TRBV11-2 and TRBJ2-3, reads EAGVAQSPRYKIIEKRQSVAFWCNPISGHATLYWYQQILGQGPKLLIQFQNNGVVDDSQLPKDRFSAERLKGVDSTLKIQPAKLEDSAVYLCASSLDGRGTDTQYFGPGTRLTVL.

The CDR3 bases are TGCGCCAGCAGCACCGGGACAGGGAAAGAGACCCAGTACTTC. Translating gives CASSTGTGKETQYF. The V call is TRBV5-1, the J call TRBJ2-5; 9 bases are a match to TRBD1. This CDR3 region has 14 residues. V shed 4 bases and J 3 bases; nucleotides not matched to a gene: 4. CDR1 SGHRS and CDR2 YFSETQ come from the germline V gene.

The count of this clone is one. CDR3 bases: TGTGCCAGCAGTGAATCGACAGGGGCGGGCTACGAGCAGTACTTC. Residues: CASSESTGAGYEQYF. This chain joins TRBV6-1 and TRBJ2-7, with 8 nucleotides matching TRBD1. Germline V gene lookup returns CDR1 MNHNS and CDR2 SASEGT. The J segment lost 3 bases and the V segment lost 2 bases, leaving 6 bases of the junction unmatched. There are 15 residues in the CDR3.

This chain uses TRBV19 with TRBJ1-1, with D possibly TRBD1 on 6 matching bases. The V gene lost 3 bases and the J gene lost 9 bases, with 23 bases spanning the gap. The CDR3 loop spans 16 amino acids. Germline assignment: CDR1 LNHDA and CDR2 SQIVND (reference sequence). DNA for the CDR3: TGTGCCAGTAGTATCGGGCAGGGGTGGATCGCTGCCCAAGCTTTCTTT. It translates to CASSIGQGWIAAQAFF.

The rearrangement uses TRBV11-2 and TRBJ2-1, with D unclear. Trimming stripped 5 bases from V and 7 bases from J, with 15 bases between. The CDR3 is made up of 14 amino acids. The germline CDR1 and CDR2 sequences are SGHAT and FQNNGV. CDR3 protein: CASSPTPGINEQFF. CDR3 nucleotides: TGTGCCAGCAGCCCCACCCCCGGTATTAATGAGCAGTTCTTC.

The chain has TRBV4-1 and TRBJ2-1, with 7 nucleotides matching TRBD1. The V gene end was trimmed by 1 base and the J gene end by 7 bases; junction bases not matched to a gene: 10. Germline assignment: CDR1 MGHRA and CDR2 YSYEKL. This CDR3 has 16 amino acids. The CDR3 sequence is CASSQVRGQLWNEQFF. DNA for the CDR3: TGCGCCAGCAGCCAAGTTAGGGGGCAATTGTGGAATGAGCAGTTCTTC.

The V gene is TRBV2, the J gene TRBJ1-6; 7 nucleotides agree with TRBD1. The CDR3 contains 16 residues. J gave up 5 bases and V 6 bases, and 10 bases lay outside the gene matches. The germline gives CDR1 SNHLY, CDR2 FYNNEI. Written as DNA, the CDR3 is TGTGCCAGCAGGGATGCTAGGGGGCCCGATAATTCACCCCTCCACTTT. Its translation is CASRDARGPDNSPLHF.

The chain employs TRBV7-9 and TRBJ1-2, with a possible D match to TRBD1 (6 bases). The germline V gene encodes CDR1 SEHNR and CDR2 FQNEAQ (reference sequence). This CDR3 has 14 residues. V was clipped by 7 bases and J by 4 bases, with 16 bases between them. The CDR3 loop is CASTSSSGAYGYTF. The CDR3 bases are TGTGCCAGCACATCCTCCTCGGGGGCCTATGGCTACACCTTC.

The genes are TRBV5-4 and TRBJ1-2, with D unresolved. The germline V gene has CDR1 SGHNT and CDR2 YYREEE (reference sequence). The CDR3 is 12 residues long. V dropped 4 bases and J dropped 2 bases, with 6 bases sitting between them. CDR3 amino acids: CASSGINYGYTF. CDR3 nucleotide sequence: TGTGCCAGCAGCGGTATCAACTATGGCTACACCTTC.

CDR3 nucleotide sequence: TGCGCCAGCCTCCAACTAGCCTCGCCCTACGAGCAGTACTTC. Translating gives CASLQLASPYEQYF. The chain links TRBV10-2 to TRBJ2-7; possible D gene TRBD2, 6 bases. V lost 8 bases and J 2 bases, leaving 16 bases between the germline ends. In germline, CDR1 is WSHSY, CDR2 SAAADI. This CDR3 is built from 14 residues.

This chain links TRBV5-6 with TRBJ2-1, with D unclear. V lost 0 bases and J 0 bases, leaving 7 bases between the germline ends. This CDR3 comprises 15 residues. Looked up from germline, CDR1 is SGHDT and CDR2 is YYEEEE. DNA for the CDR3: TGTGCCAGCAGCTTGGAAAGGATCTCCTACAATGAGCAGTTCTTC. It encodes CASSLERISYNEQFF. Using reference TRBV5-6 and TRBJ2-1 for the parts outside the CDR3, the full variable domain is DAGVTQSPTHLIKTRGQQVTLRCSPKSGHDTVSWYQQALGQGPQFIFQYYEEEERQRGNFPDRFSGHQFPNYSSELNVNALLLGDSALYLCASSLERISYNEQFFGPGTRLTVL.